The next 28 T cell receptor beta chains were all read from a single sample in a study of monozygotic twins with inflammatory bowel disease. TCRdb re-called the 5' RACE reads and gives one entry per CDR3 protein, without DNA. The sample totals fewer than 110,000 distinct CDR3 sequences. The sample comprised blood. Every receptor here comes from a human donor with ulcerative colitis or Crohn's disease, or a healthy co-twin of an affected twin (not recorded which).

The V gene is TRBV5-1, the J gene TRBJ1-2. CDR3 size: 14 residues. CDR1 SGHRS and CDR2 YFSETQ come from the germline V gene. The CDR3 here is CASSSDPQNYGYTF.

This chain joins TRBV5-6 and TRBJ1-5; TCRdb's D gene call, TRBD1, goes unchecked for lack of DNA. The CDR3 totals 14 residues. The V gene's germline CDR1 is SGHDT and CDR2 YYEEEE. CDR3 sequence: CASSLIRGNQPQHF.

V and J are TRBV30 and TRBJ2-1; the TRBD1 assignment by TCRdb is unverifiable without DNA. This CDR3 is 12 amino acids long. Germline V gene lookup returns CDR1 GTSNPN and CDR2 SVGIG (reference sequence). The CDR3 loop reads CAWGQLFDEQFF.

This rearrangement joins TRBV12-2 to TRBJ2-1; TCRdb lists TRBD2, though no DNA is available to test this call. TRBV12-2 is reported as a pseudogene. This CDR3 contains 15 residues. The CDR3 reads CARMSGGISYNEQFF.

This chain links TRBV6-1 with TRBJ1-6. The germline gives CDR1 MNHNS, CDR2 SASEGT. CDR3 length: 15 residues. This CDR3 is CASSEIGPTGSPLHF.

The V and J genes are TRBV29-1 and TRBJ1-2; TCRdb reports TRBD1, a call that lacks DNA to check it against. The CDR3 runs to 13 residues. The germline CDR1 and CDR2 sequences are SQVTM and ANQGSEA. CDR3 loop: CSVTNDRSYGYTF. The variable domain in full, completed from reference TRBV29-1 and TRBJ1-2, reads SAVISQKPSRDICQRGTSLTIQCQVDSQVTMMFWYRQQPGQSLTLIATANQGSEATYESGFVIDKFPISRPNLTFSTLTVSNMSPEDSSIYLCSVTNDRSYGYTFGSGTRLTVV.

The chain links TRBV7-8 to TRBJ2-1; TCRdb selects TRBD2, and the lack of DNA leaves this call unchecked. Per germline, CDR1 SGHVS and CDR2 FQNEAQ. This CDR3 spans 16 amino acids. This CDR3 reads CASRGAGVGSYNEQFF. Drawing the rest from reference TRBV7-8 and TRBJ2-1, the complete variable domain is GAGVSQSPRYKVAKRGQDVALRCDPISGHVSLFWYQQALGQGPEFLTYFQNEAQLDKSGLPSDRFFAERPEGSVSTLKIQRTQQEDSAVYLCASRGAGVGSYNEQFFGPGTRLTVL.

V and J are TRBV10-3 and TRBJ1-5; the TRBD1 assignment by TCRdb is unverifiable without DNA. Germline loops: CDR1 ENHRY, CDR2 SYGVKD. The CDR3 runs to 15 residues. CDR3 loop: CAISPGGGLYQPQHF.

This chain joins TRBV5-1 and TRBJ1-2. Per the germline V gene, CDR1 is SGHRS and CDR2 is YFSETQ. CDR3 length equals 13 residues. This CDR3 reads CASSSSAFDGYTF.

The V and J genes are TRBV29-1 and TRBJ2-3; TCRdb's D call of TRBD1 is untestable without DNA. This CDR3 comprises 14 residues. Germline CDR1 and CDR2: SQVTM and ANQGSEA. The CDR3 sequence: CSVAGVADTDTQYF.

The chain couples TRBV29-1 to TRBJ2-3; there is no DNA to check the TCRdb D call of TRBD2. This CDR3 is 15 amino acids long. The germline V gene encodes CDR1 SQVTM and CDR2 ANQGSEA. The CDR3 loop reads CSVVGLAGRTDTQYF.

This chain connects TRBV7-2 to TRBJ2-1; TCRdb's assignment of TRBD2 cannot be checked, as there is no DNA. The CDR3 contains 16 residues. Germline V gene sequence: CDR1 SGHTA, CDR2 FQGNSA. The CDR3 reads CASSPSVLAGAYEQFF. Full variable domain (rest looked up from reference TRBV7-2 and TRBJ2-1): GAGVSQSPSNKVTEKGKDVELRCDPISGHTALYWYRQSLGQGLEFLIYFQGNSAPDKSGLPSDRFSAERTGGSVSTLTIQRTQQEDSAVYLCASSPSVLAGAYEQFFGPGTRLTVL.

The chain uses TRBV12-3 or TRBV12-4 and TRBJ2-7; TCRdb names TRBD1, which stays unverified in the absence of DNA. The CDR3 length is 14 residues. The CDR3 spells CASSIGTGTHEQYF.

The rearrangement joins TRBV20-1 to TRBJ2-7; the D call of TRBD2 rests on TCRdb alone, since no DNA is present to check it. The CDR3 spans 15 residues. Germline V gene sequence: CDR1 DFQATT, CDR2 SNEGSKA (reference sequence). This CDR3 reads CSARVSGVYSYEQHF.

The chain has TRBV7-9 and TRBJ2-6; the D call of TRBD1 rests on TCRdb alone, since no DNA is present to check it. Germline V gene sequence: CDR1 SEHNR, CDR2 FQNEAQ (reference sequence). This CDR3 is built from 15 residues. The CDR3 protein is CASSTTGSGANVLTF. The full variable domain, rest sourced from reference TRBV7-9 and TRBJ2-6, is DTGVSQNPRHKITKRGQNVTFRCDPISEHNRLYWYRQTLGQGPEFLTYFQNEAQLEKSRLLSDRFSAERPKGSFSTLEIQRTEQGDSAMYLCASSTTGSGANVLTFGAGSRLTVL.

The chain joins TRBV12-3 or TRBV12-4 to TRBJ2-7; TCRdb names TRBD1, which stays unverified in the absence of DNA. The CDR3 loop spans 14 amino acids. This CDR3 reads CASSRGTGAREQYF.

The chain couples TRBV11-2 to TRBJ2-2; without DNA, the TCRdb call of TRBD1 cannot be checked. Germline CDR1 reads SGHAT; CDR2 reads FQNNGV. This CDR3 is built from 18 residues. CDR3 loop: CASSSRGGGAQNTGELFF.

The V call is TRBV5-1, the J call TRBJ2-6; TCRdb's assignment of TRBD2 cannot be checked, as there is no DNA. The CDR3 sequence is 17 residues long. Germline CDR1 and CDR2: SGHRS and YFSETQ. The CDR3 reads CASSLETIISGANVLTF.

This rearrangement joins TRBV10-3 to TRBJ2-7; TCRdb designates TRBD1, a call that cannot be tested without DNA. CDR1 is ENHRY, CDR2 SYGVKD, per germline. This CDR3 region has 14 residues. CDR3 amino acids: CAISEGQGAYEQYF.

V gene TRBV3-1 combines with J gene TRBJ2-7; the D call from TCRdb, TRBD2, cannot be confirmed without DNA. The germline CDR1 and CDR2 sequences are LGHDT and YNNKEL (reference sequence). The CDR3 loop spans 16 amino acids. This CDR3 reads CASSPGTSGRAYEQYF.

The chain recombines TRBV5-6 with TRBJ2-7; TCRdb designates TRBD2, a call that cannot be tested without DNA. The CDR3 runs to 15 residues. CDR1 and CDR2 from the germline V gene are SGHDT and YYEEEE. This chain's CDR3 is CASSSLAGGLYEQYF.

This chain joins TRBV7-2 and TRBJ1-1. The germline gives CDR1 SGHTA, CDR2 FQGNSA. This CDR3 is 15 amino acids long. CDR3: CASSITGLVNTEAFF. Full variable domain (remainder filled in from reference TRBV7-2 and TRBJ1-1): GAGVSQSPSNKVTEKGKDVELRCDPISGHTALYWYRQSLGQGLEFLIYFQGNSAPDKSGLPSDRFSAERTGGSVSTLTIQRTQQEDSAVYLCASSITGLVNTEAFFGQGTRLTVV.

The genes are TRBV4-2 and TRBJ2-5; TCRdb selects TRBD2, and the lack of DNA leaves this call unchecked. The CDR3 length is 20 residues. Germline CDR1 reads LGHNA; CDR2 reads YNFKEQ. This chain's CDR3 is CASSQDIAGGAYGSQETQYF.

The chain is built from TRBV2 and TRBJ1-5; lacking DNA, the TRBD1 call made by TCRdb goes unchecked. Germline V gene sequence: CDR1 SNHLY, CDR2 FYNNEI. This CDR3 is 14 amino acids long. The CDR3 sequence: CASTPETGGQPQHF.

CDR3 region: CASSRDSGQILSGANVLTF. V is TRBV5-1 and J is TRBJ2-6; absent DNA, TCRdb's TRBD1 call cannot be checked. The V gene's germline CDR1 is SGHRS and CDR2 YFSETQ. The CDR3 covers 19 residues.

The J gene is TRBJ1-6, the V gene TRBV27; checking the TCRdb D call of TRBD1 is not possible without DNA. The CDR3 totals 16 residues. Germline assignment: CDR1 MNHEY and CDR2 SMNVEV (reference sequence). The CDR3 sequence is CASSGTVSSYNSPLHF.

The rearrangement links TRBV18 to TRBJ1-5; TCRdb's D gene call, TRBD1, goes unchecked for lack of DNA. The V gene's germline CDR1 is KGHSH and CDR2 LQKENI. This CDR3 is built from 13 residues. The chain's CDR3 is CASSGGGNQPQHF.

This chain joins TRBV10-3 and TRBJ2-7. This CDR3 contains 15 residues. CDR1 ENHRY and CDR2 SYGVKD come from the germline V gene. CDR3 residues: CAISEATGGTDEQYF.